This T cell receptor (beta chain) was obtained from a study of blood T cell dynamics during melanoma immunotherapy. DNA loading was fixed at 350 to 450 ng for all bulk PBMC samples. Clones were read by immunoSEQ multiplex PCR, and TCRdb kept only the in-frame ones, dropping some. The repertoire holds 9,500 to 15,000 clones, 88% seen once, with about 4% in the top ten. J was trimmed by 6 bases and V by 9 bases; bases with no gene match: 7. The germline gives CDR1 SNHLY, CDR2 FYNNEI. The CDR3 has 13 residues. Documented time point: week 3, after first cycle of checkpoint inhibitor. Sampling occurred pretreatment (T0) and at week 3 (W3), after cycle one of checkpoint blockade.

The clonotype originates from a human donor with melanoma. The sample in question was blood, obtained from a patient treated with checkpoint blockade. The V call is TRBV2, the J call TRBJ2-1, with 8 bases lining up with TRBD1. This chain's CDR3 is CASRQGLSNEQFF. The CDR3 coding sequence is TGTGCCAGTCGACAGGGGTTGTCCAATGAGCAGTTCTTC.